Following are 8 T cell receptor beta chains from one sample sequenced in a study of blood T cell repertoires in COVID-19. TCRdb's copy holds only in-frame clones and misses some; the assay was immunoSEQ multiplex PCR. Of some 180,000 clones in the sample, 80% were seen once. Input material: PBMCs or T cells enriched from blood (not recorded which). These receptors came from a man in his sixties who had been exposed to COVID-19.

The CDR3 region is CSVEEALAGGPGELFF. Written as DNA, the CDR3 is TGCAGCGTTGAAGAAGCCCTAGCGGGAGGGCCCGGGGAGCTGTTTTTT. V gene TRBV29-1 combines with J gene TRBJ2-2, with 12 nucleotides matching TRBD2. The CDR3 extends over 16 amino acids. J was trimmed by 6 bases and V by 0 bases; bases with no gene match: 5. In germline, CDR1 is SQVTM, CDR2 ANQGSEA.

The chain couples TRBV27 to TRBJ2-7, with 10 bases identical to TRBD1. The CDR3 has 18 residues. Looked up from germline, CDR1 is MNHEY and CDR2 is SMNVEV (reference sequence). Unmatched junction bases numbered 17, after V lost 5 bases and J lost 4 bases. CDR3 coding DNA: TGTGCCAGCAGTCCCAGACAGGGGGCGGGTAGGAGCCGTTACGAGCAGTACTTC. As protein: CASSPRQGAGRSRYEQYF.

V usage is TRBV27 and J usage is TRBJ2-7; TRBD1 agrees at 8 bases. J was trimmed by 5 bases and V by 1 base; bases with no gene match: 7. Germline loops: CDR1 MNHEY, CDR2 SMNVEV (reference sequence). The CDR3 is 15 amino acids. CDR3 sequence reads: CASSLWGTGANEQYF. CDR3 sequence (DNA): TGTGCCAGCAGTTTATGGGGGACAGGCGCCAACGAGCAGTACTTC.

This clone came up once. This chain uses TRBV7-2 with TRBJ2-3; perhaps TRBD1 as D (5 bases). Germline lookup yields CDR1 SGHTA and CDR2 FQGNSA. V lost 8 bases, J lost 2 bases, and 11 bases lay in between. The CDR3 sequence is 13 residues long. The CDR3 loop is CASGARYTDTQYF. In DNA, the CDR3 is TGTGCCAGCGGGGCTAGGTACACAGATACGCAGTATTTT.

CDR3 region: CASSFDRGITDTQYF. DNA for the CDR3: TGTGCCAGCAGCTTTGACAGGGGGATAACAGATACGCAGTATTTT. The rearrangement uses TRBV5-6 and TRBJ2-3, with 9 bases lining up with TRBD1. The ends lost 2 bases at V and 3 bases at J; junction bases unmatched: 4. Per the germline V gene, CDR1 is SGHDT and CDR2 is YYEEEE. This CDR3 comprises 15 residues. The full variable domain, completed using reference TRBV5-6 and TRBJ2-3, is DAGVTQSPTHLIKTRGQQVTLRCSPKSGHDTVSWYQQALGQGPQFIFQYYEEEERQRGNFPDRFSGHQFPNYSSELNVNALLLGDSALYLCASSFDRGITDTQYFGPGTRLTVL.

The J gene is TRBJ2-3, the V gene TRBV6-2 or TRBV6-3; 8 nucleotides line up with TRBD2. J was trimmed by 4 bases and V by 2 bases; bases with no gene match: 20. Germline V CDR1 and CDR2: MNHEY, SVGEGT. The CDR3 consists of 20 residues. For the CDR3, the DNA is TGTGCCAGCAGTTACGAAAGTGCGAGCGGGGGCCTGCGGTGGGCAGATACGCAGTATTTT. It is translated as CASSYESASGGLRWADTQYF.

CDR3 nucleotides: TGTGCCAGCAGCCACGGTGGCGGGCGGGAGACCCAGTACTTC. It translates to CASSHGGGRETQYF. The chain links TRBV7-3 to TRBJ2-5, with D possibly TRBD2 on 5 matching bases. V was pared by 5 bases and J by 5 bases, with 15 bases between. CDR1 is SGHTA, CDR2 FQGTGA, per germline. The CDR3 is made up of 14 amino acids.

J is TRBJ2-5 and V is TRBV28; D may be TRBD1 (6 bases). This CDR3 comprises 14 residues. Deletions cut 0 bases from V and 3 bases from J, with 8 bases between. CDR1 and CDR2 (germline): MDHEN, SYDVKM. The CDR3 region is CASSLWTGEETQYF. The CDR3 region has the DNA TGTGCCAGCAGTTTATGGACAGGCGAAGAGACCCAGTACTTC.